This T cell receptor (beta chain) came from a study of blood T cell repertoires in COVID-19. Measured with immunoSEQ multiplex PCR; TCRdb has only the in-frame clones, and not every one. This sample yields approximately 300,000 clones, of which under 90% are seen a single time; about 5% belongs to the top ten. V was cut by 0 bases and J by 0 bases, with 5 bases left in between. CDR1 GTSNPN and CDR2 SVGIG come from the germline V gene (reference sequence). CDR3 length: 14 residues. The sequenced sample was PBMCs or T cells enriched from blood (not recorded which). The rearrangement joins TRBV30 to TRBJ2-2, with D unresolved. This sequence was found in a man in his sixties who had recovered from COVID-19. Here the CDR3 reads CAWSVSPNTGELFF. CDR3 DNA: TGTGCCTGGAGTGTCTCCCCGAACACCGGGGAGCTGTTTTTT. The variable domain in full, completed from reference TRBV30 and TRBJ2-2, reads SQTIHQWPATLVQPVGSPLSLECTVEGTSNPNLYWYRQAAGRGLQLLFYSVGIGQISSEVPQNLSASRPQDRQFILSSKKLLLSDSGFYLCAWSVSPNTGELFFGEGSRLTVL.